These 12 T cell receptor beta chains were all obtained from the same sample, sequenced in a study of CD8+CD57+ T cells in acquired aplastic anemia. Before being chosen for sequencing, patients had shown CD8+CD57+ cell expansion by flow cytometry. Profiles of TCR beta VDJ and CDR3 were generated from a genomic DNA template. Each CDR3 protein is one row after TCRdb ran MiXCR on the reads. The repertoire holds 130,000 or so distinct CDR3 sequences, with approximately 40% as singletons. The sample taken for sequencing was sorted CD4+, CD8+, or CD8+CD57+ T cells (not recorded which) from PBMCs. The receptors were sampled from a human donor with aplastic anemia.

There are many counts of this clonotype. This chain connects TRBV6-4 to TRBJ1-6; D is ambiguous. Germline CDR1 is MRHNA and CDR2 is SNTAGT. The CDR3 spans 12 residues. Trimming removed 7 bases at V and 10 bases at J, with 11 bases between. The CDR3: CASNALPSPLHF. Here the CDR3 DNA reads TGTGCCAGCAATGCCTTACCGTCACCCCTCCACTTT.

There are a few counts of this clonotype. V gene TRBV28 combines with J gene TRBJ1-2; perhaps TRBD1 as D (6 bases). CDR1 and CDR2 (germline): MDHEN, SYDVKM. The CDR3 is 13 residues long. Trimming took off 2 bases at V and 4 bases at J, with 8 bases between the two ends. The CDR3 sequence is CASSLPRGYGYTF. DNA of the CDR3: TGTGCCAGCAGTTTACCCAGGGGCTATGGCTACACCTTC.

This clonotype showed up just a few times. Here the CDR3 reads CASSSRTGTGPLKAFF. The CDR3 coding sequence is TGTGCCAGCAGTTCCCGGACAGGGACGGGACCTCTGAAAGCTTTCTTT. V gene TRBV6-5 combines with J gene TRBJ1-1; TRBD1 agrees at 8 bases. Trimming cost V 4 bases and J 9 bases; bases outside gene matches: 16. The germline CDR1 and CDR2 sequences are MNHEY and SVGAGI. The CDR3 has 16 amino acids.

This clonotype appeared many times. This chain joins TRBV30 and TRBJ1-6; no clear D. The CDR3 loop spans 14 amino acids. The germline V and J ends were trimmed by 0 bases and 10 bases, with 13 bases remaining between them. The germline gives CDR1 GTSNPN, CDR2 SVGIG (reference sequence). The CDR3 DNA sequence: TGTGCCTGGAGTGTACTTGTAGGGCCCTCACCCCTCCACTTT. Translation: CAWSVLVGPSPLHF.

This clonotype showed up many times. V and J are TRBV5-1 and TRBJ2-5, with D perhaps matching TRBD2 (6 bases). Germline CDR1 is SGHRS and CDR2 is YFSETQ. The CDR3 consists of 14 residues. The germline V and J ends were trimmed by 2 bases and 4 bases, with 12 bases remaining between them. CDR3 amino acids: CASSLGGAAETQYF. The CDR3 DNA reads as TGCGCCAGCAGCTTAGGAGGGGCGGCAGAGACCCAGTACTTC.

This clonotype was counted at least ten times. The chain recombines TRBV6-1 with TRBJ1-1; 10 bases are a match to TRBD1. Germline V gene sequence: CDR1 MNHNS, CDR2 SASEGT. The CDR3 length is 13 residues. V shed 9 bases and J 5 bases; nucleotides not matched to a gene: 6. The CDR3 here is CASRDRGGTEAFF. The CDR3 coding sequence is TGTGCCAGTCGGGACAGGGGCGGAACTGAAGCTTTCTTT.

J is TRBJ1-1 and V is TRBV27; D might be TRBD1 (6 bases). Germline CDR1 and CDR2: MNHEY and SMNVEV (reference sequence). With 7 bases removed from V and 6 bases from J, the gap between germline ends came to 15 bases. This CDR3 is built from 13 residues. The CDR3 bases are TGTGCCAGCACCCAAAGGGGGGCGGCTGAAGCTTTCTTT. Amino acids: CASTQRGAAEAFF.

This clonotype came up many times. The chain combines TRBV29-1 with TRBJ1-6; 7 bases line up with TRBD1. Germline CDR1 and CDR2: SQVTM and ANQGSEA. The CDR3 length is 15 residues. J lost 8 bases, V lost 6 bases, and 13 bases had no gene match. In nucleotides, the CDR3 is TGCAGCGTGACTACAGGGGTCAAGGGGGATTCACCCCTCCACTTT. Residues: CSVTTGVKGDSPLHF.

The chain joins TRBV19 to TRBJ2-1; 10 nucleotides match TRBD2. V was pared by 4 bases and J by 7 bases, with 7 bases of the junction left unmatched. This CDR3 region has 15 residues. Per germline, CDR1 LNHDA and CDR2 SQIVND (reference sequence). In nucleotides, the CDR3 is TGTGCCAGTAGTACCGGACTAGCGGCGGGGAATGAGCAGTTCTTC. This encodes CASSTGLAAGNEQFF.

This clonotype was seen many times. The CDR3 DNA reads TGTGCCAGCAGTCTAGCGGGGGGGCCAGAGACCCAGTACTTC. It specifies CASSLAGGPETQYF. The V gene is TRBV7-2, the J gene TRBJ2-5, with TRBD2 identical over 12 bases. V dropped 6 bases and J dropped 4; count of bases not matched to a gene: 3. The CDR3 has 14 residues. Germline lookup yields CDR1 SGHTA and CDR2 FQGNSA.

Worth noting for this clonotype: A single base separates this from a much larger clone, so it may be a read error. The CDR3 loop reads CASSFTITGESGYTF. The CDR3 DNA sequence: TGTGCCAGCAGCTTCACTATTACAGGGGAGTCGGGCTACACCTTC. This sequence joins TRBV9 and TRBJ1-2; 7 nucleotides match TRBD1. Germline V gene sequence: CDR1 SGDLS, CDR2 YYNGEE. CDR3 length: 15 amino acids. With V trimmed by 4 bases and J by 8 bases, 14 bases remained unmatched.

This clonotype was recorded a few times. The J gene is TRBJ1-3, the V gene TRBV30; D not certain. The V end lost 3 bases, the J end lost 3 bases, and 6 bases lay between the germline ends. The CDR3 loop spans 12 amino acids. The germline V gene encodes CDR1 GTSNPN and CDR2 SVGIG (reference sequence). Written as DNA, the CDR3 is TGTGCCTGGAGAGAGGGTGGAAACACCATATATTTT. It translates to CAWREGGNTIYF.